This T cell receptor beta chain was captured in a study of shared clonotypes between healthy human individuals. Germline trimming cut 5 bases from V and 1 base from J; bases unmatched to any gene: 2. The germline gives CDR1 SEHNR, CDR2 FQNEAQ (reference sequence). The CDR3 extends over 14 amino acids. TCRdb's table, derived via immunoSEQ multiplex PCR, lists solely in-frame clones and lacks some. The sample holds about 2 million clones; about 95% are singletons and the top ten take roughly 1%. The sample holds a few counts of this clone. The same CDR3 is also encoded by other DNA sequences in this sample. Terminally differentiated effector memory CD45RA+ cells were left out of the naive CD8 fraction, which was CD45RO-negative and positively selected for CCR7.

This rearrangement joins TRBV7-9 to TRBJ2-5; 9 bases fit TRBD1. The clonotype originates from a young man in good health. Sequencing used naive CD8+ T cells sorted from blood. In DNA form, the CDR3 reads TGTGCCAGCAGCCCGGGACAGGGCCAAGAGACCCAGTACTTC. Protein: CASSPGQGQETQYF.